A selection of T cell receptor beta chains follows, all from one sample in a study of blood T cell repertoires in COVID-19. Sequencing was performed with immunoSEQ multiplex PCR; in TCRdb, only in-frame clones are kept and a portion is missing. The sample records about 300,000 clones, around four fifths being singletons. The material sequenced was peripheral blood. The receptors here all came from a woman aged 45 to 65 with acute or convalescent COVID-19. The CDR3 runs from the conserved cysteine through the conserved F or W. D genes are given only for firm matches. Expanded clones are given a class, and other clones once, few, many or no size at all.

NA,NA,TRBJ1-1,TRBV29-1,TGCAGCGTTGAAGTCAGTGGAGTGATGAACACTGAAGCTTTCTTT,CSVEVSGVMNTEAFF
TRBD1,NA,TRBJ1-1,TRBV6-5,TGTGCCAGCACCTCAGGGGGGCTAAACACTGAAGCTTTCTTT,CASTSGGLNTEAFF
NA,NA,TRBJ1-2,TRBV27,TGTGCCAGCAGTCCCAAAGGGAGCTATGGCTACACCTTC,CASSPKGSYGYTF
NA,NA,TRBJ2-5,TRBV5-1,TGCGCCAGCAGCTTGGGAGCGGGCGTACAAGAGACCCAGTACTTC,CASSLGAGVQETQYF
TRBD2,NA,TRBJ2-5,TRBV11-1,TGTGCCAGCAGCCATCCCGGGACTAGCGAGTCGAGTCCCCAGTACTTC,CASSHPGTSESSPQYF
NA,once,TRBJ2-5,TRBV20-1,TGCAGTGGGACAGAACAAGAGACCCAGTACTTC,CSGTEQETQYF
TRBD2,few,TRBJ2-1,TRBV7-3,TGTGCCAGCAGCTCTAGCGGGAGCAATGAGCAGTTCTTC,CASSSSGSNEQFF
TRBD1,NA,TRBJ1-1,TRBV3-1/TRBV3-2,TGTGCCAGCAGCCACCAGGACAGGAAAGCTTTCTTT,CASSHQDRKAFF
NA,NA,TRBJ1-1,TRBV10-3,TGTGCCATCAGTGGCGCCCAGGGGAACACTGAAGCTTTCTTT,CAISGAQGNTEAFF
NA,NA,TRBJ1-5,TRBV4-1,TGCGCCAGCAGCCGGACCCCGGGGGGCGGGGAACAGCCCCAGCATTTT,CASSRTPGGGEQPQHF
NA,NA,TRBJ2-7,TRBV5-1,TGCGCCAGCAGCTTGGGGCCCCAAGCGACAGACCTTGAGCAGTACTTC,CASSLGPQATDLEQYF
NA,NA,TRBJ2-5,TRBV20-1,TGCAGTGCTAGAGGGCAGGAGACCCAGTACTTC,CSARGQETQYF
TRBD1,once,TRBJ2-2,TRBV19,TGTGCCAGTAGTATTGGTCGGGACAGGGGAACCGGGGAGCTGTTTTTT,CASSIGRDRGTGELFF
NA,NA,TRBJ1-5,TRBV19,TGTGCCAGTAGTATGTCTGGCCAGCCCCAGCATTTT,CASSMSGQPQHF
NA,NA,TRBJ2-7,TRBV4-1,TGCGCCAGCGGACAATTCGACGAGCAGTACTTC,CASGQFDEQYF
NA,NA,TRBJ1-6,TRBV30,TGTGCCTGGAGGGGGGGGACACGGATAAGTTCACCCCTCCACTTT,CAWRGGTRISSPLHF
NA,few,TRBJ1-2,TRBV6-5,TGTGCCAGCACCTCCGGTAGGGGGATTTTTGGCTACACCTTC,CASTSGRGIFGYTF
TRBD1,NA,TRBJ2-7,TRBV7-6,TGTGCCAGCAGCTCCCTCGGGCCGGGACAGGGTCCCTACGAGCAGTACTTC,CASSSLGPGQGPYEQYF
NA,NA,TRBJ1-1,TRBV6-5,TGTGCCAGCAGTATACTAGGGGGTACCGAAGCTTTCTTT,CASSILGGTEAFF
TRBD2,once,TRBJ2-5,TRBV4-3,TGCGCCAGCAGCCCCCAGGCGAGCGGGAGAGGAGAGACCCAGTACTTC,CASSPQASGRGETQYF
TRBD1,NA,TRBJ1-2,TRBV4-1,TGCGCCAGCAGCCAAGGCGGACAGGTCACCTATGGCTACACCTTC,CASSQGGQVTYGYTF
NA,NA,TRBJ1-1,TRBV5-8,TGTGCCAGCAGCTTCGGGCAGGGTAGGGCCACTGAAGCTTTCTTT,CASSFGQGRATEAFF
TRBD1,once,TRBJ2-6,TRBV10-3,TGTGCCATCAGCAAGACAGGGGGAGACTCTGGGGCCAACGTCCTGACTTTC,CAISKTGGDSGANVLTF
TRBD1,NA,TRBJ1-1,TRBV6-4,TGTGCCAGCAGCCCTCGCCCCTCCACCGGGACAGGGGTGAAGGGAACTGAAGCTTTCTTT,CASSPRPSTGTGVKGTEAFF
TRBD2,NA,TRBJ2-2,TRBV27,TGTGCCAGCAAGGAACTAGCGGGAGGGAACACCGGGGAGCTGTTTTTT,CASKELAGGNTGELFF
NA,many,TRBJ1-2,TRBV20-1,TGCAGTGGAAAGATAGACTATGGCTACACCTTC,CSGKIDYGYTF
NA,NA,TRBJ1-2,TRBV18,TGTGCCAGCTCACCGACACAGTATAACTATGGCTACACCTTC,CASSPTQYNYGYTF
TRBD2,NA,TRBJ2-2,TRBV5-1,TGCGCCAGCAGTCCGGCGGGAGGGCACACCGGGGAGCTGTTTTTT,CASSPAGGHTGELFF
TRBD1,NA,TRBJ2-1,TRBV19,TGTGCCAGTAGTTTGAGGGACAGTATCAATGAGCAGTTCTTC,CASSLRDSINEQFF
NA,once,TRBJ1-2,TRBV2,TGTGCCAGCAGTGAAGCGCTCGTCACTAATGGCTACACCTTC,CASSEALVTNGYTF
TRBD1,NA,TRBJ1-1,TRBV5-1,TGCGCCAGCAGCCAGGGACAGCCCTTCTTGGAGACTGAAGCTTTCTTT,CASSQGQPFLETEAFF
NA,NA,TRBJ2-4,TRBV30,TGTGCCTGGAGTAACCAGGGTGCCAAAAACATTCAGTACTTC,CAWSNQGAKNIQYF
NA,NA,TRBJ1-1,TRBV11-2,TGTGCCAGCAGCCTCATGGTGGAGGGCACTGAAGCTTTCTTT,CASSLMVEGTEAFF
NA,NA,TRBJ2-5,TRBV11-2,TGTGCCAGCAGCTTGCTACTTACCGGGAAGACCCAGTACTTC,CASSLLLTGKTQYF
NA,NA,TRBJ1-2,TRBV6-2/TRBV6-3,TGTGCCAGCAGTCTTGCCAGGGGCTATGGCTACACCTTC,CASSLARGYGYTF
NA,NA,TRBJ2-3,TRBV19,TGTGCCAGTAGTATAGCAGGCACAGATACGCAGTATTTT,CASSIAGTDTQYF
TRBD1,NA,TRBJ1-6,TRBV11-3,TGTGCCAGCAGCCAGGGGACAGGAGGATCACCCCTCCACTTT,CASSQGTGGSPLHF
TRBD1,NA,TRBJ2-1,TRBV3-1/TRBV3-2,TGTGCCAGCAGCCAAGGGACAGGGCGGGGCTCCTACAATGAGCAGTTCTTC,CASSQGTGRGSYNEQFF
NA,NA,TRBJ1-1,TRBV14,TGTGCCAGCAGCCTACAGGGTAGGGCTTTCTTT,CASSLQGRAFF
NA,NA,TRBJ1-5,TRBV2,TGTGCCAGCAGTGACTCGACAGTTAATCAGCCCCAGCATTTT,CASSDSTVNQPQHF
TRBD2,NA,TRBJ2-1,TRBV5-8,TGTGCCAGCAGCTTGAGGACGGGACTAGCGGGTAGCTCCTACAATGAGCAGTTCTTC,CASSLRTGLAGSSYNEQFF
NA,NA,TRBJ1-4,TRBV5-5,TGTGCCAGCAGCTCAAACAGGGAATTAGAGGAAAAACTGTTTTTT,CASSSNRELEEKLFF
NA,NA,TRBJ2-2,TRBV2,TGTGCCAGCAGCAAAAACACCGGGGAGCTGTTTTTT,CASSKNTGELFF
TRBD1,NA,TRBJ2-7,TRBV24-1,TGTGCCACCCCCCGGGACAGGGGCCCCTACGAGCAGTACTTC,CATPRDRGPYEQYF
NA,NA,TRBJ1-4,TRBV18,TGTGCCAGCTCACCAGACACCTCTGCAACTAATGAAAAACTGTTTTTT,CASSPDTSATNEKLFF
NA,NA,TRBJ1-1,TRBV9,TGTGCCAGCAGCCTCGGAGGCAGATCTACTGAAGCTTTCTTT,CASSLGGRSTEAFF
TRBD2,NA,TRBJ2-2,TRBV10-3,TGTGCCATCAGTGAGGGACTAGCGGGAGGGCCCGGGGAGCTGTTTTTT,CAISEGLAGGPGELFF
NA,NA,TRBJ1-1,TRBV10-3,TGTGCCATCGCCCGGAAGGGGGGAGGGGGAGACACTGAAGCTTTCTTT,CAIARKGGGGDTEAFF
TRBD2,few,TRBJ2-1,TRBV24-1,TGTGCCACCAGTGATCCCACTAGCGGGGACAATGAGCAGTTCTTC,CATSDPTSGDNEQFF
NA,NA,TRBJ2-1,TRBV9,TGTGCCAGCAGCGTCGGAAGCATGACAGCAAACAATGAGCAGTTCTTC,CASSVGSMTANNEQFF
TRBD1,NA,TRBJ1-2,TRBV12-3/TRBV12-4,TGTGCCAGCAGTTTGGGACAGAGCTATGGCTACACCTTC,CASSLGQSYGYTF
TRBD1,NA,TRBJ2-3,TRBV6-5,TGTGCCAGCATCTTAGACAGGGGACAGGGTACGCAGTATTTT,CASILDRGQGTQYF
TRBD2,NA,TRBJ2-1,TRBV14,TGTGCCAGCAGCCAAGACAGGTGGCGGGAGAGCAATGAGCAGTTCTTC,CASSQDRWRESNEQFF
NA,NA,TRBJ2-5,TRBV19,TGTGCCAGTAGTGCGACTTTTCAAGAGACCCAGTACTTC,CASSATFQETQYF
TRBD2,NA,TRBJ2-5,TRBV3-1/TRBV3-2,TGTGCCAGCAGCCAAAGGAGCGGGGGGGCAGAGACCCAGTACTTC,CASSQRSGGAETQYF